This T cell receptor beta chain is from a study of T-cell reconstitution after alpha-beta-depleted transplantation in children (TCRdb year 2016). Turning to the overall study: Using TCR repertoire profiling, the study quantitatively followed how T-cell immune reconstitution unfolded in children after TCRalphabeta/CD19-depleted allogeneic hematopoietic cell transplantation.

From cysteine to phenylalanine, the CDR3 is 15 amino acids long. Just CDR3 DNA is preserved here, 45 bases in frame from base 1. The V end gives up 3 bases and the J end 2 bases, leaving 4 bases in the junction not matched to a gene. The germline V gene provides CDR1 SGHAT and CDR2 FQNNGV. The library was built by means of PCR. Sequencing used an Illumina HiSeq 2500. TCR libraries were prepared with molecular barcoding, using unique molecular identifiers to normalize TCRbeta repertoire quantification. TCRdb cleaned the public reads at Q25 with fastp, built clones with MiXCR and kept in-frame beta chains. When rows share a CDR3 protein, they turn into one entry using the most common DNA and genes. The sample data list around 250,000 distinct CDR3 sequences, and more than 8% of these were observed just once. Roughly a tenth of the sample is in the top ten clones. This clonotype was recorded many times. What antigen it recognizes has not been identified. Base qualities are not provided; no much larger clone lies one nucleotide away.

The source of this sequence is a human donor who donated a stem cell graft to a child with SCID. This chain joins TRBV11-2 to TRBJ2-3; TRBD2 fits 8 bases in the junction. This specimen consisted of PBMCs from the stem cell graft donor, obtained from the stem cell graft. The CDR3 here reads CASSFRRGDTDTQYF. The DNA is as follows: TGTGCCAGCAGCTTTAGGCGGGGGGACACAGATACGCAGTATTTT. When the CDR3 is completed using the reference TRBV11-2 and TRBJ2-3 genes on either side, the full variable domain is EAGVAQSPRYKIIEKRQSVAFWCNPISGHATLYWYQQILGQGPKLLIQFQNNGVVDDSQLPKDRFSAERLKGVDSTLKIQPAKLEDSAVYLCASSFRRGDTDTQYFGPGTRLTVL.